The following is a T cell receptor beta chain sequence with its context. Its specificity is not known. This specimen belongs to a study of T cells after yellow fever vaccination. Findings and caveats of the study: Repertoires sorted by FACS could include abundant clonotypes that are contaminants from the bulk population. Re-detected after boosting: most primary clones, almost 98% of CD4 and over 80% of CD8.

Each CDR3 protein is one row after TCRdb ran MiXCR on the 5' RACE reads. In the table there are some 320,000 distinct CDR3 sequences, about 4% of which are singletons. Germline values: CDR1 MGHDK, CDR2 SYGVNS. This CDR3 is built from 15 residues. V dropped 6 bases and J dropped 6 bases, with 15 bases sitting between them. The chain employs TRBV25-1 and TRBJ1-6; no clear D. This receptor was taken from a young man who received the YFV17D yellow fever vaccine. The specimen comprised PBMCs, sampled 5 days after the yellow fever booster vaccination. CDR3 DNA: TGTGCCAGCAGAGGACGAGGAGAAATTAATTCACCCCTCCACTTT. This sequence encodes CASRGRGEINSPLHF.